Listed below are T cell receptor beta chains from one sample, sequenced in a study of identical twins. MiXCR, applied by TCRdb to the 5' RACE reads, yields one record per CDR3 protein. The data hold about 690,000 distinct CDR3 sequences, with 21% observed a single time. Another study also made use of these data, one on T cells expressing NK-cell markers.

Sequencing input: PBMCs. The source is a woman younger than 35 in good health. Both conserved end residues are part of each CDR3. The D gene is left open where the match is weak. For some rows the clone size is stated as once, few or many, or as a class when expanded; others skip it.

cdr3_aa	cdr3_nt	d_call	clone_size	v_call	j_call
CATSASEWGEQYF	TGTGCCACCAGTGCTTCGGAGTGGGGCGAGCAGTACTTC	-	many	TRBV24-1	TRBJ2-7
CASSQKGQGSYEQYF	TGTGCCAGCAGCCAAAAAGGCCAGGGATCCTACGAGCAGTACTTC	-	few	TRBV4-2	TRBJ2-7
CASSLTGRGSTDTQYF	TGTGCCAGCAGCCTAACGGGGCGGGGTAGCACAGATACGCAGTATTTT	-	many	TRBV3-1	TRBJ2-3
CSVVVDTQYF	TGCAGCGTTGTAGTCGATACGCAGTATTTT	-	-	TRBV29-1	TRBJ2-3
CAISEQDRGNSPLHF	TGTGCCATCAGTGAGCAGGACAGGGGTAATTCACCCCTCCACTTT	TRBD1	few	TRBV10-3	TRBJ1-6
CASSADRRHEQYF	TGTGCCAGCAGCGCGGACAGACGACACGAGCAGTACTTC	-	few	TRBV5-5	TRBJ2-7
CAWSGGGTNTEAFF	TGTGCCTGGAGTGGCGGGGGGACGAACACTGAAGCTTTCTTT	-	-	TRBV30	TRBJ1-1
CASSYSDGPYGYTF	TGTGCCAGCAGTTACTCTGACGGACCTTATGGCTACACCTTC	-	few	TRBV6-5	TRBJ1-2
CASSPLPSANTGELFF	TGTGCCAGCAGCCCCCTCCCAAGCGCGAACACCGGGGAGCTGTTTTTT	-	few	TRBV5-5	TRBJ2-2
CSARDRRAGSRDTQYF	TGCAGTGCTAGAGATCGGCGAGCGGGGTCTAGAGATACGCAGTATTTT	TRBD2	few	TRBV20-1	TRBJ2-3
CSVEMAGVTDTQYF	TGCAGCGTTGAAATGGCGGGAGTCACAGATACGCAGTATTTT	TRBD2	few	TRBV29-1	TRBJ2-3
CAWTPLTAPEKLFF	TGTGCCTGGACCCCTCTGACAGCCCCTGAAAAACTGTTTTTT	-	many	TRBV30	TRBJ1-4
CASSPGTSGSSNSYEQYF	TGTGCCAGCAGCCCGGGGACTAGCGGGAGTTCGAACTCTTACGAGCAGTACTTC	TRBD2	-	TRBV3-1	TRBJ2-7
CASSLEAGRDNEQFF	TGTGCCAGCAGTTTAGAGGCAGGGAGGGACAATGAGCAGTTCTTC	TRBD2	-	TRBV12-3/TRBV12-4	TRBJ2-1
CASSLIPRTGDEQFF	TGCGCCAGCAGCTTGATCCCACGGACAGGGGATGAGCAGTTCTTC	TRBD1	-	TRBV5-1	TRBJ2-1
CSAYSGAGATNEKLFF	TGCAGTGCTTACTCCGGAGCAGGGGCAACTAATGAAAAACTGTTTTTT	-	few	TRBV20-1	TRBJ1-4
CASSVGAGEITDTQYF	TGTGCCAGCAGCGTTGGAGCGGGGGAGATCACAGATACGCAGTATTTT	TRBD2	-	TRBV9	TRBJ2-3
CSTWNYGYTF	TGCAGTACGTGGAACTATGGCTACACCTTC	-	many	TRBV20-1	TRBJ1-2
CASTRDISYEQYF	TGTGCCAGCACCCGGGACATAAGTTACGAGCAGTACTTC	-	-	TRBV7-9	TRBJ2-7
CAISSSGRADYEQFF	TGTGCCATCAGTTCTAGCGGGAGGGCCGATTATGAGCAGTTCTTC	TRBD2	few	TRBV10-3	TRBJ2-1
CASSPPDSEQYF	TGTGCCAGCAGTCCTCCGGACTCGGAGCAGTACTTC	-	-	TRBV6-5	TRBJ2-7
CAISGPSVGDAYEQYF	TGTGCCATCAGTGGACCCTCAGTGGGTGACGCCTACGAGCAGTACTTC	-	-	TRBV10-3	TRBJ2-7
CSATRGKSSYEQYF	TGCAGTGCGACCCGGGGGAAAAGCTCCTACGAGCAGTACTTC	-	-	TRBV20-1	TRBJ2-7
CASSPTSTGELFF	TGTGCCAGCAGCCCGACCAGCACCGGGGAGCTGTTTTTT	-	few	TRBV7-2	TRBJ2-2
CASSLTTGGSSEQFF	TGTGCCAGCAGCTTAACCACAGGGGGGAGCAGTGAGCAGTTCTTC	TRBD1	few	TRBV7-3	TRBJ2-1
CASSSRTGSTGELFF	TGTGCCAGCAGCTCTAGGACAGGGAGCACCGGGGAGCTGTTTTTT	TRBD1	-	TRBV11-2	TRBJ2-2
CATSDFPLERPGTSYNEQFF	TGTGCCACCAGTGATTTCCCTTTAGAGCGTCCGGGGACATCCTACAATGAGCAGTTCTTC	-	few	TRBV24-1	TRBJ2-1
CASSRLEGAGELFF	TGTGCCAGCAGTCGCCTGGAGGGGGCCGGGGAGCTGTTTTTT	-	few	TRBV12-3/TRBV12-4	TRBJ2-2
CASSRSGPNQPQHF	TGTGCCAGCAGCCGGTCTGGGCCAAATCAGCCCCAGCATTTT	-	few	TRBV7-9	TRBJ1-5
CASSPGPPEQYF	TGCGCCAGCAGCCCGGGTCCTCCCGAGCAGTACTTC	-	-	TRBV5-1	TRBJ2-7
CATRGRSPQETQYF	TGTGCCACCAGGGGACGGTCGCCTCAAGAGACCCAGTACTTC	-	-	TRBV5-5	TRBJ2-5
CASSFGTDGGYEQYF	TGCGCCAGCAGCTTTGGTACCGATGGTGGCTACGAGCAGTACTTC	-	-	TRBV5-1	TRBJ2-7
CASSLWDGRVDEETQYF	TGTGCCAGCAGCTTATGGGATGGCAGGGTAGACGAAGAGACCCAGTACTTC	-	-	TRBV7-2	TRBJ2-5
CASSLIGERVNEQFF	TGTGCCAGCAGCTTGATTGGAGAACGCGTCAATGAGCAGTTCTTC	-	few	TRBV7-2	TRBJ2-1
CASSPHEGLGYEQYF	TGTGCCAGCAGCCCCCATGAAGGGTTGGGCTACGAGCAGTACTTC	-	-	TRBV9	TRBJ2-7
CSAMGSGTEVGGYGYTF	TGCAGTGCTATGGGAAGCGGGACAGAGGTTGGAGGCTATGGCTACACCTTC	TRBD1	-	TRBV20-1	TRBJ1-2
CASGGRLSGANVLTF	TGTGCCAGCGGGGGACGCCTCTCTGGGGCCAACGTCCTGACTTTC	-	few	TRBV6-1	TRBJ2-6
CASSYLAGAGLGEQFF	TGTGCCAGCAGTTATTTAGCGGGGGCGGGACTGGGTGAGCAGTTCTTC	TRBD2	-	TRBV6-5	TRBJ2-1
CASSPPLHHYGYTF	TGTGCCAGCTCACCACCGCTTCACCACTATGGCTACACCTTC	-	-	TRBV18	TRBJ1-2
CASSIGRTEQFF	TGTGCCAGCAGTATCGGACGGACTGAGCAGTTCTTC	-	-	TRBV7-3	TRBJ2-1
CASSPQTGSNSYEQYF	TGTGCCAGCAGCCCCCAGACAGGTTCAAACTCCTACGAGCAGTACTTC	-	few	TRBV9	TRBJ2-7
CASWDSYTGELFF	TGCGCTAGCTGGGACAGCTACACCGGGGAGCTGTTTTTT	TRBD1	-	TRBV4-3	TRBJ2-2
CASKASGRVGYTDTQYF	TGCGCCAGCAAGGCGAGTGGCCGCGTCGGGTACACAGATACGCAGTATTTT	-	few	TRBV5-1	TRBJ2-3
CASSLAMIGPWQFF	TGTGCCAGCAGCTTAGCGATGATCGGGCCTTGGCAGTTCTTC	-	few	TRBV7-2	TRBJ2-1
CASSSRGIGSYEQYF	TGTGCCAGCAGTTCCAGGGGCATTGGCTCCTACGAGCAGTACTTC	-	-	TRBV12-3/TRBV12-4	TRBJ2-7
CASSLGGSGTETQYF	TGTGCCAGCAGCTTAGGTGGTAGCGGGACGGAGACCCAGTACTTC	TRBD2	-	TRBV13	TRBJ2-5
CASRGGSSGANVLTF	TGTGCCAGCAGAGGAGGGAGCTCTGGGGCCAACGTCCTGACTTTC	-	many	TRBV6-1	TRBJ2-6
CASSLQGFGDTQYF	TGTGCCAGCAGCTTACAAGGTTTCGGGGATACGCAGTATTTT	-	-	TRBV5-4	TRBJ2-3
CASNGNQPQHF	TGTGCCAGCAATGGCAATCAGCCCCAGCATTTT	-	few	TRBV28	TRBJ1-5
CASSAPGKGYEQYF	TGTGCCAGCAGTGCTCCGGGCAAAGGCTACGAGCAGTACTTC	-	few	TRBV2	TRBJ2-7
CASSPQPYEQYF	TGTGCCAGCAGTCCCCAGCCCTACGAGCAGTACTTC	-	-	TRBV12-3/TRBV12-4	TRBJ2-7
CASSIYGGTFYEQYF	TGTGCCAGTAGTATATACGGCGGGACCTTCTACGAGCAGTACTTC	-	-	TRBV19	TRBJ2-7
CSLNLFRQGAYEQYF	TGCAGTCTAAACCTGTTTAGACAGGGGGCTTACGAGCAGTACTTC	TRBD1	few	TRBV20-1	TRBJ2-7
CAISESRTSYGYTF	TGTGCCATCAGTGAGTCAAGGACATCTTACGGCTACACCTTC	-	-	TRBV10-3	TRBJ1-2